Shown below are 18 T cell receptor beta chains from a single sample sequenced in a study of control samples from healthy donors and cancer patients. Assay used: immunoSEQ multiplex PCR; TCRdb lists only in-frame clones, some missing. This sample carries 99,000 or so clones, approximately 83% of them seen once, and the ten largest clones take approximately 13%. The specimen sequenced was blood. All receptors come from a woman between 50 and 59 years old in good health.

The rearrangement uses TRBV10-3 and TRBJ1-1; no definite D call. CDR1 ENHRY and CDR2 SYGVKD come from the germline V gene. The CDR3 has 14 residues. V was trimmed by 0 bases and J by 5 bases, leaving 10 bases between them. The CDR3 sequence is CAISESIAGTEAFF. The CDR3 DNA follows: TGTGCCATCAGTGAGTCGATAGCGGGGACTGAAGCTTTCTTT.

The chain employs TRBV3-1 (or the pseudogene TRBV3-2) and TRBJ1-4; D not resolved. Germline values: CDR1 LGHDT, CDR2 YNNKEL (reference sequence). The V and J ends lost 6 bases and 8 bases respectively, with 16 bases between them. This CDR3 region has 14 residues. The DNA for the CDR3 is TGTGCCAGCAGGGCCGGGCTAGGGCGGGAAAAACTGTTTTTT. Translated: CASRAGLGREKLFF.

The J gene is TRBJ2-3, the V gene TRBV19, with 16 bases matching TRBD2. Trimming cost V 4 bases and J 4 bases; bases outside gene matches: 11. From germline, CDR1 is LNHDA and CDR2 SQIVND (reference sequence). This CDR3 contains 19 residues. In nucleotides, the CDR3 is TGTGCCAGTAGTAACACCCCCCCCGGGACTAGCGGGAGGGCAGATACGCAGTATTTT. Amino acids: CASSNTPPGTSGRADTQYF.

The chain is built from TRBV5-1 and TRBJ2-3; 11 nucleotides line up with TRBD2. Losses at the gene ends were 4 bases for V and 5 bases for J; bases not matched to a gene: 6. The CDR3 is 15 amino acids. CDR1 and CDR2 from the germline V gene are SGHRS and YFSETQ. CDR3: CASSLSGGAGDTQYF. The CDR3 coding sequence is TGCGCCAGCAGCCTTAGCGGGGGGGCCGGAGATACGCAGTATTTT.

This rearrangement joins TRBV5-5 to TRBJ1-6; maybe TRBD1 (5 bases). This CDR3 spans 15 amino acids. With 2 bases removed from V and 8 bases from J, the gap between germline ends came to 14 bases. CDR1 is SGHKS and CDR2 is YYEKEE in the germline V gene (reference sequence). The CDR3 DNA is TGTGCCAGCAGCTTCGGATTGGGCAGGGATTCACCCCTCCACTTT. It translates to CASSFGLGRDSPLHF. Together with reference TRBV5-5 and TRBJ1-6, the CDR3 gives the full variable domain: DAGVTQSPTHLIKTRGQQVTLRCSPISGHKSVSWYQQVLGQGPQFIFQYYEKEERGRGNFPDRFSARQFPNYSSELNVNALLLGDSALYLCASSFGLGRDSPLHFGNGTRLTVT.

V gene TRBV10-3 combines with J gene TRBJ1-1, with D tentatively TRBD1 (6 bases). Looked up from germline, CDR1 is ENHRY and CDR2 is SYGVKD. This CDR3 is built from 13 residues. The V end lost 2 bases, the J end lost 10 bases, and 14 bases lay between the germline ends. The DNA for the CDR3 is TGTGCCATCAGTGAGCCAACCGGGACAAGAGCTTTCTTT. Translating gives CAISEPTGTRAFF.

This sequence joins TRBV5-4 and TRBJ1-1, with D uncertain. The CDR3 runs 13 residues. V dropped 5 bases and J dropped 1 base, with 9 bases sitting between them. CDR1 is SGHNT and CDR2 is YYREEE in the germline V gene (reference sequence). The CDR3 is CASRSRWNTEAFF. The CDR3, as DNA: TGTGCCAGCAGGTCTCGGTGGAACACTGAAGCTTTCTTT.

V usage is TRBV10-3 and J usage is TRBJ2-5; D not resolved. The CDR3 contains 16 residues. With 3 bases removed from V and 5 bases from J, the gap between germline ends came to 19 bases. Looked up from germline, CDR1 is ENHRY and CDR2 is SYGVKD. The CDR3, as DNA: TGTGCCATCAGTGATGGGGATGGATTGCTGGGGGAGACCCAGTACTTC. This translates into CAISDGDGLLGETQYF.

This rearrangement joins TRBV21-1 to TRBJ1-5. TRBV21-1 is a documented pseudogene. The CDR3 covers 19 residues. The CDR3 sequence is CASSKFPGLSNYSNQPQHF. CDR3 DNA: TGTGCCAGCAGCAAGTTCCCCGGCCTCTCAAACTATAGCAATCAGCCCCAGCATTTT.

This rearrangement joins TRBV5-1 to TRBJ2-3; 13 bases are shared with TRBD2. V lost 4 bases to trimming and J lost 2 bases; unmatched junction nucleotides: 7. This CDR3 region has 17 residues. The germline V gene encodes CDR1 SGHRS and CDR2 YFSETQ. CDR3 sequence reads: CASSSGLAGDPTDTQYF. For the CDR3, the DNA is TGCGCCAGCAGCAGCGGACTAGCGGGGGATCCCACAGATACGCAGTATTTT.

V usage is TRBV6-5 and J usage is TRBJ2-3; TRBD1 matches 9 bases. CDR3 size: 15 residues. V shed 4 bases, J shed 3 bases, and the junction held 5 bases outside the gene matches. Germline V lookup: CDR1 MNHEY, CDR2 SVGAGI. CDR3 nucleotide sequence: TGTGCCAGCAGTTTCGGGACAGGGTCAACAGATACGCAGTATTTT. Translation: CASSFGTGSTDTQYF.

Notes on this clone: Germline and junction disagree at one end, which may indicate a read error. This chain links TRBV7-2 with TRBJ1-1; D remains unclear. The CDR3 contains 15 residues. The germline V gene encodes CDR1 SGHTA and CDR2 FQGNSA. The CDR3 is CASSLDGSMNTEAFF. The CDR3 nucleotides read TGTGCCAGCAGTTTAGACGGTTCCATGAACACTGAAGCTTTCTTT.

J is TRBJ1-1 and V is TRBV10-3; no firm D call. The germline V gene has CDR1 ENHRY and CDR2 SYGVKD. CDR3 length: 16 amino acids. Trimming stripped 2 bases from V and 0 bases from J, with 13 bases between. For the CDR3, the DNA is TGTGCCATCAGTGAGCCAGGACCCGGGGTGAACACTGAAGCTTTCTTT. Its translation is CAISEPGPGVNTEAFF.

The chain employs TRBV3-1 (or the pseudogene TRBV3-2) and TRBJ2-5; no clear D. The CDR3 extends over 13 amino acids. V lost 5 bases, J lost 0 bases, and 7 bases lay in between. The germline V gene encodes CDR1 LGHDT and CDR2 YNNKEL (reference sequence). In nucleotides, the CDR3 is TGTGCCAGCAGCGCGCATGACCAAGAGACCCAGTACTTC. Protein: CASSAHDQETQYF.

Points on this clone: A junction end diverges from the germline sequence, so it may reflect a read error. This sequence joins TRBV7-9 and TRBJ1-2; TRBD1 is a possible D gene (5 bases). This CDR3 region has 14 residues. In germline, CDR1 is SEHNR, CDR2 FQNEAQ (reference sequence). The CDR3 here is CASSLAQGTNGYTF. CDR3 sequence (DNA): TGTGCCAGCAGTTTAGCTCAGGGAACGAATGGCTACACCTTC. Full variable domain (missing parts from reference TRBV7-9 and TRBJ1-2): DTGVSQNPRHKITKRGQNVTFRCDPISEHNRLYWYRQTLGQGPEFLTYFQNEAQLEKSRLLSDRFSAERPKGSFSTLEIQRTEQGDSAMYLCASSLAQGTNGYTFGSGTRLTVV.

The rearrangement links TRBV7-6 to TRBJ2-1; 12 bases agree with TRBD2. V dropped 5 bases and J dropped 6; count of bases not matched to a gene: 8. Germline V gives CDR1 SGHVS, CDR2 FNYEAQ. The CDR3 is made up of 16 amino acids. The CDR3 sequence is CASSAGTSGSLNEQFF. The DNA of the CDR3 is TGTGCCAGCAGCGCGGGGACTAGCGGGTCCCTCAATGAGCAGTTCTTC.

This chain joins TRBV5-1 and TRBJ2-1; 11 nucleotides agree with TRBD2. The CDR3 has 14 amino acids. Germline V gene lookup returns CDR1 SGHRS and CDR2 YFSETQ. J gave up 5 bases and V 7 bases, and 5 bases lay outside the gene matches. Written as DNA, the CDR3 is TGCGCCAGCTCTACTAGCGGGAGCAACAATGAGCAGTTCTTC. Translation: CASSTSGSNNEQFF.

The rearrangement links TRBV2 to TRBJ2-1; D gene ambiguous. Germline V lookup: CDR1 SNHLY, CDR2 FYNNEI. The CDR3 consists of 13 residues. Trimming removed 7 bases at V and 4 bases at J, with 11 bases between. CDR3 coding DNA: TGTGCCAGCAAGGTCGAGCCTTACAATGAGCAGTTCTTC. Amino acid sequence: CASKVEPYNEQFF. The full variable domain, its missing parts supplied by reference TRBV2 and TRBJ2-1, is EPEVTQTPSHQVTQMGQEVILRCVPISNHLYFYWYRQILGQKVEFLVSFYNNEISEKSEIFDDQFSVERPDGSNFTLKIRSTKLEDSAMYFCASKVEPYNEQFFGPGTRLTVL.